The 31 T cell receptor beta chains below come from one sample, sequenced in a study of blood T cell repertoires in COVID-19. Profiling relied on immunoSEQ multiplex PCR, and the TCRdb table lists in-frame clones only, not all of them. The repertoire consists of under 140,000 clones, with 87% occurring once and the leading ten covering approximately 4.8%. Sequenced input: peripheral blood. These receptors were taken from a human donor in a cohort sampled during active COVID-19.

The V call is TRBV6-5, the J call TRBJ2-2; no reliable D call. The germline V gene encodes CDR1 MNHEY and CDR2 SVGAGI. The V end was cut by 2 bases, the J end by 0 bases, with 7 bases between. The CDR3 covers 15 residues. The CDR3 coding sequence is TGTGCCAGCAGTTACGTCCCAGCGAACACCGGGGAGCTGTTTTTT. Residues: CASSYVPANTGELFF.

The V gene is TRBV19, the J gene TRBJ1-2, with D possibly being TRBD1 (5 bases). Trimming left V 7 bases short and J 4 bases short, with 22 bases between. Germline V gives CDR1 LNHDA, CDR2 SQIVND (reference sequence). This CDR3 has 16 amino acids. CDR3: CASTIPRGQGGYGYTF. Here the CDR3 DNA reads TGTGCCAGTACCATACCCCGAGGGCAGGGAGGCTATGGCTACACCTTC.

The chain is built from TRBV5-4 and TRBJ2-1, with 14 bases that match TRBD2. Unmatched junction bases numbered 6, after V lost 2 bases and J lost 8 bases. Germline values: CDR1 SGHNT, CDR2 YYREEE (reference sequence). The CDR3 is 16 residues long. The chain's CDR3 is CASSFGGTSGGYEQFF. For the CDR3, the DNA is TGTGCCAGCAGCTTCGGGGGGACTAGCGGGGGTTATGAGCAGTTCTTC.

The V call is TRBV19, the J call TRBJ2-5; the match to TRBD1 covers 9 bases. The CDR3 runs 14 residues. Trimming removed 5 bases from V and 2 bases from J; junction bases left unmatched: 3. In germline, CDR1 is LNHDA, CDR2 SQIVND (reference sequence). The CDR3 region has the DNA TGTGCCAGTAGTTCGACAGGGGGGCAAGAGACCCAGTACTTC. As protein: CASSSTGGQETQYF.

The gene calls are TRBV20-1 and TRBJ1-5; D possibly corresponds to TRBD1 (5 bases). This CDR3 is built from 13 residues. Germline CDR1 and CDR2: DFQATT and SNEGSKA (reference sequence). V was trimmed by 3 bases and J by 5 bases, leaving 11 bases between them. This CDR3 reads CSASEEGDQPQHF. CDR3 in DNA: TGCAGTGCTAGTGAGGAAGGGGATCAGCCCCAGCATTTT.

This CDR3 reads CASRKEQGANEAFF. The CDR3, as DNA: TGTGCCAGCAGGAAAGAACAGGGGGCGAATGAAGCTTTCTTT. The chain links TRBV2 to TRBJ1-1; 9 nucleotides match TRBD1. Germline CDR1 and CDR2: SNHLY and FYNNEI. Losses at the gene ends were 6 bases for V and 7 bases for J; bases not matched to a gene: 9. The CDR3 contains 14 residues.

The gene calls are TRBV7-2 and TRBJ2-2; TRBD2 might be the D (5 bases). Germline assignment: CDR1 SGHTA and CDR2 FQGNSA. This CDR3 has 13 amino acids. The V end was cut by 3 bases, the J end by 6 bases, with 8 bases between. The CDR3 protein is CASSLYGAGELFF. In DNA form, the CDR3 reads TGTGCCAGCAGCTTGTACGGGGCCGGGGAGCTGTTTTTT.

The V and J genes are TRBV7-9 and TRBJ2-7; weak D call: TRBD2 (6 bases). The ends were cut back, 5 bases at V and 6 bases at J, with 20 bases in the middle. CDR1 and CDR2 (germline): SEHNR, FQNEAQ (reference sequence). The CDR3 sequence is 15 residues long. The CDR3 nucleotides are TGTGCCAGCAGCACCACCGGGACTTCTGCCGCCGAGCAGTACTTC. It is translated as CASSTTGTSAAEQYF.

The chain is built from TRBV10-3 and TRBJ2-5; 8 bases agree with TRBD2. From germline, CDR1 is ENHRY and CDR2 SYGVKD. The ends lost 5 bases at V and 3 bases at J; junction bases unmatched: 5. The CDR3 covers 14 residues. As DNA, the CDR3 is TGTGCCATCAGTTCTACTAGCGGCGAAGAGACCCAGTACTTC. Translation: CAISSTSGEETQYF.

This clone was counted once. The V call is TRBV4-3, the J call TRBJ1-2; tentative D call: TRBD1 (6 bases). The V end lost 5 bases, the J end lost 1 base, and 8 bases lay between the germline ends. Germline lookup yields CDR1 LGHNA and CDR2 YSLEER. CDR3 length: 13 residues. The CDR3, as DNA: TGCGCCAGCAGCAGGGACAATAACTATGGCTACACCTTC. It specifies CASSRDNNYGYTF.

In its sample, this clone was seen a few times. The rearrangement uses TRBV15 and TRBJ2-5; 7 bases line up with TRBD1. The CDR3 consists of 15 residues. Germline CDR1 LNHNV, CDR2 YYDKDF (reference sequence). V shed 1 base, J shed 2 bases, and the junction held 4 bases outside the gene matches. CDR3 sequence reads: CATSRGGQIQETQYF. CDR3 nucleotides: TGTGCCACCAGCAGAGGGGGACAGATACAAGAGACCCAGTACTTC.

V and J are TRBV7-3 and TRBJ2-2; 10 bases line up with TRBD1. The CDR3 loop spans 16 amino acids. After removal of 2 bases from V and 6 bases from J, the junction contained 6 bases not matched to a gene. Germline CDR1 reads SGHTA; CDR2 reads FQGTGA. In DNA form, the CDR3 reads TGTGCCAGCAGCTTACCGGGACAGGGGTTATCCGGGGAGCTGTTTTTT. This sequence encodes CASSLPGQGLSGELFF.

The gene calls are TRBV4-1 and TRBJ2-7; the match to TRBD1 covers 8 bases. The CDR3 has 16 residues. J was trimmed by 0 bases and V by 8 bases; bases with no gene match: 12. Per the germline V gene, CDR1 is MGHRA and CDR2 is YSYEKL. The CDR3 here is CASDIGGTGGSYEQYF. The CDR3 DNA follows: TGCGCCAGCGACATTGGGGGCACAGGGGGCTCCTACGAGCAGTACTTC.

V gene TRBV4-1 combines with J gene TRBJ2-2, with 8 positions matching TRBD1. With 4 bases clipped from V and 2 bases from J, the junction kept 9 bases outside the gene matches. The V gene's germline CDR1 is MGHRA and CDR2 YSYEKL. The CDR3 is 17 residues long. The CDR3 here is CASSPLGQGANTGELFF. CDR3 DNA: TGCGCCAGCAGCCCACTTGGGCAGGGGGCTAACACCGGGGAGCTGTTTTTT.

The rearrangement uses TRBV19 and TRBJ1-5; D may be TRBD1 (6 bases). CDR3 length: 13 amino acids. Trimming left V 3 bases short and J 7 bases short, with 10 bases between. Germline values: CDR1 LNHDA, CDR2 SQIVND (reference sequence). In DNA, the CDR3 is TGTGCCAGTAGTATCTGGGGGGGCCAGCCCCAGCATTTT. This encodes CASSIWGGQPQHF. Together with reference TRBV19 and TRBJ1-5, the CDR3 gives the full variable domain: DGGITQSPKYLFRKEGQNVTLSCEQNLNHDAMYWYRQDPGQGLRLIYYSQIVNDFQKGDIAEGYSVSREKKESFPLTVTSAQKNPTAFYLCASSIWGGQPQHFGDGTRLSIL.

The sample holds one count of this clone. The chain carries TRBV18 and TRBJ1-6, with 7 bases identical to TRBD1. Germline trimming cut 3 bases from V and 5 bases from J; bases unmatched to any gene: 4. Looked up from germline, CDR1 is KGHSH and CDR2 is LQKENI. CDR3 length: 15 residues. The CDR3 region has the DNA TGTGCCAGCTCACCGGGGACAGCCGATAATTCACCCCTCCACTTT. It is translated as CASSPGTADNSPLHF.

V and J are TRBV7-2 and TRBJ2-7; the match to TRBD1 covers 7 bases. Germline V gives CDR1 SGHTA, CDR2 FQGNSA. The CDR3 consists of 15 residues. With V trimmed by 5 bases and J by 3 bases, 10 bases remained unmatched. The CDR3 sequence is CASSAYRDSLYEQYF. In DNA, the CDR3 is TGTGCCAGCAGCGCCTACCGGGACAGCCTCTACGAGCAGTACTTC.

The J gene is TRBJ2-6, the V gene TRBV19, with 10 bases identical to TRBD1. V gave up 7 bases and J gave up 1 base; unmatched junction bases: 7. Per germline, CDR1 LNHDA and CDR2 SQIVND (reference sequence). The CDR3 covers 17 residues. The CDR3 loop reads CASIPGQGVSGANVLTF. CDR3 bases: TGTGCCAGTATCCCAGGACAGGGGGTTTCTGGGGCCAACGTCCTGACTTTC.

This chain uses TRBV3-1 (or the pseudogene TRBV3-2) with TRBJ1-1; no definite D call. V was shortened by 3 bases and J by 7 bases, with 12 bases between the two germline ends. This CDR3 comprises 13 residues. CDR1 LGHDT and CDR2 YNNKEL come from the germline V gene (reference sequence). This CDR3 reads CASSQGEQDEAFF. The CDR3 DNA reads TGTGCCAGCAGCCAGGGCGAGCAGGATGAAGCTTTCTTT.

The CDR3 sequence: CASGLGTSGYNEQFF. CDR3 DNA: TGTGCCAGCGGACTCGGGACTAGCGGTTACAATGAGCAGTTCTTC. This chain links TRBV18 with TRBJ2-1; TRBD2 agrees at 11 bases. The CDR3 covers 15 residues. The germline V gene has CDR1 KGHSH and CDR2 LQKENI. With 8 bases clipped from V and 4 bases from J, the junction kept 7 bases outside the gene matches.

The rearrangement uses TRBV7-9 and TRBJ2-7; D is possibly TRBD2 (6 bases). Trimming took off 3 bases at V and 4 bases at J, with 19 bases between the two ends. Germline V CDR1 and CDR2: SEHNR, FQNEAQ (reference sequence). This CDR3 region has 16 residues. Here the CDR3 DNA reads TGTGCCAGCAGCTTCGGAGGGGCCGACGAGTATTACGAGCAGTACTTC. Protein: CASSFGGADEYYEQYF.

This clone was observed once. This chain connects TRBV10-3 to TRBJ1-1, with a weak D call TRBD1 (5 bases). The germline CDR1 and CDR2 sequences are ENHRY and SYGVKD. V was trimmed by 8 bases and J by 0 bases, leaving 22 bases between them. This CDR3 is 17 amino acids long. CDR3 nucleotide sequence: TGTGCCATCTCGGGACGGGGAGGATCAAACTTGAACACTGAAGCTTTCTTT. It specifies CAISGRGGSNLNTEAFF.

The gene calls are TRBV4-3 and TRBJ1-5; 7 nucleotides align to TRBD1. Germline V gene data show CDR1 as LGHNA and CDR2 as YSLEER. CDR3 length equals 14 residues. Trimming at V came to 2 bases and at J to 11 bases, leaving 9 bases not matched to a gene. Here the CDR3 reads CASSQNSDREAQHF. The CDR3 coding sequence is TGCGCCAGCAGCCAAAACTCCGACAGGGAAGCCCAGCATTTT.

The rearrangement links TRBV18 to TRBJ1-3, with D perhaps TRBD1 (5 bases). Germline V lookup: CDR1 KGHSH, CDR2 LQKENI. The CDR3 sequence is 14 residues long. V was shortened by 1 base and J by 2 bases, with 6 bases between the two germline ends. In nucleotides, the CDR3 is TGTGCCAGCTCACCACGGGGGGCTGGAAACACCATATATTTT. Amino acid sequence: CASSPRGAGNTIYF.

The chain has TRBV18 and TRBJ2-1, with 8 bases lining up with TRBD2. The CDR3 is 14 amino acids. Unmatched junction bases numbered 6, after V lost 6 bases and J lost 5 bases. Germline V gene data show CDR1 as KGHSH and CDR2 as LQKENI. Here the CDR3 reads CASSPTTSDNEQFF. In DNA, the CDR3 is TGTGCCAGCTCTCCGACGACTAGCGACAATGAGCAGTTCTTC. Together with reference TRBV18 and TRBJ2-1, the CDR3 gives the full variable domain: NAGVMQNPRHLVRRRGQEARLRCSPMKGHSHVYWYRQLPEEGLKFMVYLQKENIIDESGMPKERFSAEFPKEGPSILRIQQVVRGDSAAYFCASSPTTSDNEQFFGPGTRLTVL.

The rearrangement links TRBV7-9 to TRBJ2-5, with D hard to call. This CDR3 is built from 16 residues. Trimming left V 2 bases short and J 4 bases short, with 17 bases between. Germline V lookup: CDR1 SEHNR, CDR2 FQNEAQ (reference sequence). The CDR3 nucleotides are TGTGCCAGCAGCTTACCCCCAGTATTTGCGGTAGAGACCCAGTACTTC. Encoded protein: CASSLPPVFAVETQYF.

The chain uses TRBV19 and TRBJ2-5, with 9 nucleotides matching TRBD1. Trimming took 9 bases from V and 2 from J; bases not matched to a gene: 10. The CDR3 contains 15 residues. From germline, CDR1 is LNHDA and CDR2 SQIVND (reference sequence). CDR3 sequence reads: CASRDRGDRQETQYF. CDR3 nucleotide sequence: TGTGCCAGCAGAGACAGGGGGGATAGGCAAGAGACCCAGTACTTC.

CDR3 bases: TGCGCCAGCAGCGGGAGCGGGGTGAGCACAGATACGCAGTATTTT. Translated: CASSGSGVSTDTQYF. V and J are TRBV5-1 and TRBJ2-3, with 7 nucleotides matching TRBD2. Germline lookup yields CDR1 SGHRS and CDR2 YFSETQ. The junction had 5 bases not matched to a gene; V was cut back by 4 bases and J by 0 bases. The CDR3 is 15 residues long.

The V and J genes are TRBV6-2 or TRBV6-3 and TRBJ2-2; D is undetermined. V was cut by 6 bases and J by 6 bases, with 11 bases left in between. CDR1 and CDR2 (germline): MNHEY, SVGEGT. This CDR3 has 13 amino acids. The CDR3 reads CASSPLSPGELFF. In DNA, the CDR3 is TGTGCCAGCAGCCCCCTTAGCCCCGGGGAGCTGTTTTTT.

The chain uses TRBV11-2 and TRBJ2-1; D uncertain. In germline, CDR1 is SGHAT, CDR2 FQNNGV. Trimming removed 1 base at V and 3 bases at J, with 19 bases between. This CDR3 is built from 18 residues. In DNA form, the CDR3 reads TGTGCCAGCAGCTTAGGCGTTGGAACAGATCGAGTCTACAATGAGCAGTTCTTC. Its protein product is CASSLGVGTDRVYNEQFF.

The CDR3 nucleotides read TGTGCCATCGCCCGACTAGCGGGGGTTGGTGAGCAGTATTTT. Translating it yields CAIARLAGVGEQYF. The J gene is TRBJ2-3, the V gene TRBV10-3; 12 bases are shared with TRBD2. Trimming removed 8 bases from V and 11 bases from J; junction bases left unmatched: 11. The V gene's germline CDR1 is ENHRY and CDR2 SYGVKD. The CDR3 loop spans 14 amino acids.